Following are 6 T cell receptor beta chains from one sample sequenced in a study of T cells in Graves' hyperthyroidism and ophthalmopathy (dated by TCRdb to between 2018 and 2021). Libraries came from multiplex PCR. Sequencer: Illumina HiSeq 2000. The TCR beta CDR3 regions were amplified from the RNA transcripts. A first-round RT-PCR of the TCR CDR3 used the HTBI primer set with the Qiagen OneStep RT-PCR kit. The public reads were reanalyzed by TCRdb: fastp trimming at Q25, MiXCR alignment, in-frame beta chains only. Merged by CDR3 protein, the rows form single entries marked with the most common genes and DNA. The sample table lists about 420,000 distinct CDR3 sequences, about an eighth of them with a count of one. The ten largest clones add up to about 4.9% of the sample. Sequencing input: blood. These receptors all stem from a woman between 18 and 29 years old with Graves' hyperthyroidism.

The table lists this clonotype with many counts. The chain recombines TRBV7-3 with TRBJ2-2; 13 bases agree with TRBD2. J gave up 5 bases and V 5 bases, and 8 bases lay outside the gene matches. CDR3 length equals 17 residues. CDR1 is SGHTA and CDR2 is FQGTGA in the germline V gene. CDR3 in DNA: TGTGCCAGCAGCCCCGGACTAGCGGGAGCCACAACCGGGGAGCTGTTTTTT. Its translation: CASSPGLAGATTGELFF. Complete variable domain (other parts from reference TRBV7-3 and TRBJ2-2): GAGVSQTPSNKVTEKGKYVELRCDPISGHTALYWYRQSLGQGPEFLIYFQGTGAADDSGLPNDRFFAVRPEGSVSTLKIQRTERGDSAVYLCASSPGLAGATTGELFFGEGSRLTVL.

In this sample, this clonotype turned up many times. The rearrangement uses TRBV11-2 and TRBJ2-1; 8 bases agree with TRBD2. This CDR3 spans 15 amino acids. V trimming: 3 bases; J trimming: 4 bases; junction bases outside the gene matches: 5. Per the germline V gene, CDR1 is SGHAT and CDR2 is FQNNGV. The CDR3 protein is CASSLDREGYNEQFF. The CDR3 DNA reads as TGTGCCAGCAGCTTGGACCGGGAGGGATACAATGAGCAGTTCTTC.

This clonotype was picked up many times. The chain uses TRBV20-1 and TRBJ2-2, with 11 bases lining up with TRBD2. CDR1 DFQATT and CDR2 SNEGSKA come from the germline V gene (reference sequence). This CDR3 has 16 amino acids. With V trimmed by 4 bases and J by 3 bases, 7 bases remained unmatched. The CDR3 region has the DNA TGCAGTGCTAAACTAGCGGGAGTTCCGTACACCGGGGAGCTGTTTTTT. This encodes CSAKLAGVPYTGELFF.

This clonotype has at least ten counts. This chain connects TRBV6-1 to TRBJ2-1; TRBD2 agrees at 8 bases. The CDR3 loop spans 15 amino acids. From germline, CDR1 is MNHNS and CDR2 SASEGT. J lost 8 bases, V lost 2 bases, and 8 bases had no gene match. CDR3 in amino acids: CASSEFQAGEDEQFF. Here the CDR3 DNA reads TGTGCCAGCAGTGAATTCCAAGCGGGAGAGGATGAGCAGTTCTTC.

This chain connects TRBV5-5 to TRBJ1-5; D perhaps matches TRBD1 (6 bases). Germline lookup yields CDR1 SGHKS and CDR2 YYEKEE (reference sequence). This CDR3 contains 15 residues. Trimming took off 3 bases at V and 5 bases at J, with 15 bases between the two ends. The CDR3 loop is CASSSWTDLDQPQHF. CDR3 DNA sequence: TGTGCCAGCAGCTCATGGACAGACCTGGATCAGCCCCAGCATTTT.

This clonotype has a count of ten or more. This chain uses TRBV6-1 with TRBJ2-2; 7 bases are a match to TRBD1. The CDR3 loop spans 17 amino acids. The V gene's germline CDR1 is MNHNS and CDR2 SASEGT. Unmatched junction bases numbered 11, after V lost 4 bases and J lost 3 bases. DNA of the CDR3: TGTGCCAGCAGTGGGGCCGGGACAGCGAAGGACACCGGGGAGCTGTTTTTT. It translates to CASSGAGTAKDTGELFF.